A single sample is the source of the 19 T cell receptor beta chains below, sequenced in a study of human T cells and chemical hapten exposure. TCRdb passed the RACE reads through MiXCR, listing each CDR3 protein once. This sample has fewer than 350,000 distinct CDR3 sequences, with just under 8% found just once. Time point noted: pre-sensitization, week 0. This sample's treatment: therapeutic diphenylcyclopropenone sensitization with weekly scalp DPC. This material consisted of whole blood, taken in connection with sensitization to the hapten diphenylcyclopropenone (DPC). These TCRs come from a man in his late teens or twenties with alopecia areata. Some clones in this sample may be carry-over from other donors' samples.

In its sample, this clonotype was seen many times. V and J are TRBV25-1 and TRBJ1-2; no firm D call. The V end lost 2 bases, the J end lost 4 bases, and 11 bases lay between the germline ends. CDR1 and CDR2 (germline): MGHDK, SYGVNS. CDR3 size: 14 residues. CDR3 sequence reads: CASSERVISYGYTF. CDR3 bases: TGTGCCAGCAGTGAAAGGGTCATATCCTATGGCTACACCTTC.

This clonotype came up a few times. V and J are TRBV27 and TRBJ2-5; D gene uncertain. The germline V and J ends were trimmed by 5 bases and 1 base, with 8 bases remaining between them. This CDR3 comprises 13 residues. The germline gives CDR1 MNHEY, CDR2 SMNVEV (reference sequence). CDR3 residues: CASSPFAQETQYF. The CDR3 nucleotides are TGTGCCAGCAGTCCCTTCGCCCAAGAGACCCAGTACTTC.

This rearrangement joins TRBV3-1 to TRBJ1-5, with D possibly TRBD1 on 5 matching bases. The CDR3 consists of 15 residues. CDR1 and CDR2 from the germline V gene are LGHDT and YNNKEL (reference sequence). V was clipped by 3 bases and J by 5 bases, with 14 bases between them. This CDR3 is CASSQDTLTDQPQHF. The CDR3 bases are TGTGCCAGCAGCCAGGACACCCTAACGGATCAGCCCCAGCATTTT.

This clonotype was seen many times. The rearrangement uses TRBV20-1 and TRBJ1-1; D ambiguous. The CDR3 has 14 residues. Germline assignment: CDR1 DFQATT and CDR2 SNEGSKA (reference sequence). Deletions cut 1 base from V and 4 bases from J, with 13 bases between. CDR3 in amino acids: CSARAPDTSTEAFF. The CDR3 DNA sequence: TGCAGTGCTAGAGCCCCTGACACTAGCACTGAAGCTTTCTTT.

This clonotype came up a few times. This chain connects TRBV5-5 to TRBJ1-5, with D hard to call. CDR3 length equals 15 residues. With 4 bases removed from V and 0 bases from J, the gap between germline ends came to 11 bases. Per germline, CDR1 SGHKS and CDR2 YYEKEE (reference sequence). The CDR3 DNA reads as TGTGCCAGCAGCAAGGACGGACTTAGCAATCAGCCCCAGCATTTT. Translated: CASSKDGLSNQPQHF.

This clonotype was seen ten or more times. The chain is built from TRBV2 and TRBJ1-2, with 7 bases lining up with TRBD1. The CDR3 is made up of 13 amino acids. V shed 8 bases and J 4 bases; nucleotides not matched to a gene: 7. CDR1 and CDR2 from the germline V gene are SNHLY and FYNNEI. The DNA for the CDR3 is TGTGCCAGCGGCAGGGGGGAGAGCTATGGCTACACCTTC. This sequence encodes CASGRGESYGYTF. The entire variable domain, with the rest obtained from reference TRBV2 and TRBJ1-2, is as follows: EPEVTQTPSHQVTQMGQEVILRCVPISNHLYFYWYRQILGQKVEFLVSFYNNEISEKSEIFDDQFSVERPDGSNFTLKIRSTKLEDSAMYFCASGRGESYGYTFGSGTRLTVV.

This clonotype was found many times. J is TRBJ2-3 and V is TRBV5-1; D is perhaps TRBD1 or TRBD2 (5 bases each). CDR3 size: 14 residues. V was clipped by 4 bases and J by 6 bases, with 15 bases between them. The germline gives CDR1 SGHRS, CDR2 YFSETQ. The CDR3 nucleotides are TGCGCCAGCAGCCTGGGACGGGCCGGCGATACGCAGTATTTT. Its protein product is CASSLGRAGDTQYF.

V usage is TRBV4-3 and J usage is TRBJ2-1; D may be TRBD2 (5 bases). V lost 3 bases to trimming and J lost 2 bases, with 14 bases between them. CDR3 length equals 16 residues. Germline loops: CDR1 LGHNA, CDR2 YSLEER. In nucleotides, the CDR3 is TGCGCCAGCAGCCAGGCGGGCCTAGTACCCTACAATGAGCAGTTCTTC. This sequence encodes CASSQAGLVPYNEQFF.

This clonotype was observed a handful of times. This chain connects TRBV9 to TRBJ2-1, with D perhaps TRBD1 (7 bases). Germline V gene data show CDR1 as SGDLS and CDR2 as YYNGEE. V dropped 1 base and J dropped 7 bases, with 15 bases sitting between them. This CDR3 is built from 15 residues. The CDR3 is CASSVRTGGANEQFF. CDR3 bases: TGTGCCAGCAGCGTAAGGACAGGAGGGGCGAATGAGCAGTTCTTC.

This clonotype appeared many times. The gene calls are TRBV29-1 and TRBJ2-2; 11 nucleotides align to TRBD1. Germline CDR1 reads SQVTM; CDR2 reads ANQGSEA. The trim removed 5 bases at V and 4 bases at J, leaving 9 bases unmatched. CDR3 length equals 16 residues. Written as DNA, the CDR3 is TGCAGCGTTCTTCCCTCCGGGACAGGGGGCACCGGGGAGCTGTTTTTT. This gives the protein CSVLPSGTGGTGELFF.

This clonotype has at least ten counts. The rearrangement joins TRBV4-3 to TRBJ2-1; D may correspond to TRBD1 or TRBD2 (6 bases each). Germline values: CDR1 LGHNA, CDR2 YSLEER. The V and J ends lost 0 bases and 4 bases respectively, with 13 bases between them. The length of the CDR3 is 16 residues. The CDR3 DNA follows: TGCGCCAGCAGCCAAGATTCGGGGGCGGTGTACAATGAGCAGTTCTTC. Protein sequence: CASSQDSGAVYNEQFF.

This clonotype was recorded a few times. The chain recombines TRBV7-9 with TRBJ2-7; 8 positions match TRBD1. This CDR3 is 15 amino acids long. Losses at the gene ends were 5 bases for V and 3 bases for J; bases not matched to a gene: 9. The germline V gene encodes CDR1 SEHNR and CDR2 FQNEAQ (reference sequence). CDR3 sequence reads: CASSPPTGEFYEQYF. In nucleotides, the CDR3 is TGTGCCAGCAGCCCCCCGACAGGGGAATTCTACGAGCAGTACTTC.

This clonotype was seen more than once but under ten times. The rearrangement links TRBV6-5 to TRBJ1-2; no clear D. The CDR3 contains 16 residues. Germline V gene data show CDR1 as MNHEY and CDR2 as SVGAGI. V gave up 10 bases and J gave up 4 bases, with 25 bases separating them. CDR3 coding DNA: TGTGCCACACGACCAGGAGAACTAACGATTGGCTATGGCTACACCTTC. Amino acid sequence: CATRPGELTIGYGYTF.

This clonotype was found many times. The chain carries TRBV7-8 and TRBJ2-3; 12 bases are shared with TRBD2. The CDR3 length is 15 residues. V dropped 2 bases and J dropped 5; count of bases not matched to a gene: 2. Germline V gene data show CDR1 as SGHVS and CDR2 as FQNEAQ. The CDR3, as DNA: TGTGCCAGCAGCTTACTAGCGGGGGGGAAAGATACGCAGTATTTT. Its translation: CASSLLAGGKDTQYF.

V gene TRBV5-6 combines with J gene TRBJ2-7; the D gene is possibly TRBD2 (5 bases). This CDR3 region has 15 residues. Germline V gene data show CDR1 as SGHDT and CDR2 as YYEEEE. With 2 bases removed from V and 3 bases from J, the gap between germline ends came to 15 bases. Here the CDR3 reads CASSLGGLIVYEQYF. CDR3 nucleotide sequence: TGTGCCAGCAGCTTAGGAGGTCTAATAGTCTACGAGCAGTACTTC.

This clonotype was observed many times. This chain links TRBV4-3 with TRBJ1-2; TRBD1 agrees at 7 bases. The CDR3 extends over 13 amino acids. Trimming at V came to 1 base and at J to 7 bases, leaving 3 bases not matched to a gene. The germline V gene has CDR1 LGHNA and CDR2 YSLEER. CDR3 amino acids: CASSQVGGSGYTF. For the CDR3, the DNA is TGCGCCAGCAGCCAAGTAGGGGGCTCTGGCTACACCTTC.

The V gene is TRBV20-1, the J gene TRBJ1-1; the match to TRBD1 covers 9 bases. The V gene end was trimmed by 5 bases and the J gene end by 3 bases; junction bases not matched to a gene: 4. CDR1 DFQATT and CDR2 SNEGSKA come from the germline V gene (reference sequence). CDR3 size: 13 residues. This CDR3 reads CSAPGTGHTEAFF. The DNA for the CDR3 is TGCAGTGCTCCAGGGACAGGGCACACTGAAGCTTTCTTT.

The rearrangement uses TRBV20-1 and TRBJ2-7; D could derive from TRBD1 or TRBD2 (6 bases each). Germline values: CDR1 DFQATT, CDR2 SNEGSKA (reference sequence). The length of the CDR3 is 14 residues. Trimming took 2 bases from V and 0 from J, leaving 11 bases between them. Here the CDR3 DNA reads TGCAGTGCTAGATCAGGGGACTTCTCCTACGAGCAGTACTTC. It specifies CSARSGDFSYEQYF.

This clonotype turned up a few times. The chain couples TRBV7-2 to TRBJ1-2, with TRBD1 matching 8 bases. The CDR3 consists of 14 residues. V trimming: 5 bases; J trimming: 9 bases; junction bases outside the gene matches: 11. From germline, CDR1 is SGHTA and CDR2 FQGNSA. The DNA of the CDR3 is TGTGCCAGCAGCCTGGACAGGGAAAGTCGGCGCTACACCTTC. Its translation is CASSLDRESRRYTF.